A selection of T cell receptor beta chains follows, all from one sample in a study of monozygotic twins with inflammatory bowel disease. TCRdb reprocessed the 5' RACE reads and stores each CDR3 protein as one record, lacking DNA. The sample table includes more than 100,000 distinct CDR3 sequences. Sequencing used blood. The receptor source for this set is a human donor with ulcerative colitis or Crohn's disease, or a healthy co-twin of an affected twin (not recorded which). Each CDR3 is given with its conserved first and last residue. The size entry is marked missing in some rows and otherwise reads once, few, many or a size class.

.	TRBV28	TRBJ2-1	CASERDYVGNEQFF
.	TRBV4-3	TRBJ2-3	CASSRFGLAGNTDTQYF
.	TRBV7-8	TRBJ2-7	CASSRLALSSYEQYF
medium-sized	TRBV29-1	TRBJ2-5	CSVDGAKGQETQYF
.	TRBV4-3	TRBJ2-1	CASSQEVNVGTGSNEQFF
.	TRBV12-3/TRBV12-4	TRBJ2-7	CASSEGGYEQYF
.	TRBV20-1	TRBJ2-3	CSARVSTDTQYF
.	TRBV7-9	TRBJ1-3	CASSLPNTGLSGNTIYF
.	TRBV5-6	TRBJ2-5	CASSLRAGLETQYF
.	TRBV2	TRBJ1-1	CASRDREDTEAFF
.	TRBV6-2/TRBV6-3	TRBJ2-3	CASRPGGWIGTDTQYF
.	TRBV30	TRBJ2-3	CAWSGAGVIADTQYF
.	TRBV29-1	TRBJ2-2	CSVMGQRKNTGELFF
.	TRBV20-1	TRBJ2-1	CSARAGTERFWQFF
.	TRBV7-6	TRBJ2-3	CASSQGTGTDTQYF
.	TRBV19	TRBJ2-3	CASNRRPTLGDTQYF
.	TRBV7-9	TRBJ2-7	CASSFDWREGQRYF
.	TRBV24-1	TRBJ2-3	CATSVGRRATDTQYF
.	TRBV5-1	TRBJ1-4	CASSLGGRGNEKLFF
.	TRBV7-8	TRBJ2-6	CASSSIPLSGANVLTF
.	TRBV29-1	TRBJ2-7	CSVEVGQDVYEQYF
.	TRBV5-1	TRBJ2-7	CASSHSYEQYF
.	TRBV6-1	TRBJ1-2	CASKTPGQGFGSYGYTF
.	TRBV7-8	TRBJ2-1	CASSLAGTGRNEQFF
.	TRBV7-8	TRBJ1-1	CASSFIKDTEAFF
.	TRBV7-3	TRBJ2-7	CASSEAPSYEQYF
.	TRBV27	TRBJ2-7	CASSFNRLAGGNEQYF
.	TRBV6-1	TRBJ2-6	CASTIDSSGANVLTF
.	TRBV3-1	TRBJ2-7	CASSQDRSGGRYEQYF
.	TRBV5-1	TRBJ2-7	CASSFGLAGEGEQYF
.	TRBV20-1	TRBJ2-7	CSADGQIAREQYF
.	TRBV5-6	TRBJ2-1	CASSLFGTGGRNEQFF
.	TRBV5-1	TRBJ2-7	CASSETQGVYEQYF
.	TRBV20-1	TRBJ2-7	CSAQDSAYEQYF
.	TRBV29-1	TRBJ2-1	CSVGGQGATSYNEQFF
.	TRBV29-1	TRBJ2-7	CSVIQGAGRTTSYEQYF
.	TRBV5-1	TRBJ2-1	CASSPGQGAVDEQFF
.	TRBV29-1	TRBJ2-7	CSVETVGNGYEQYF
.	TRBV7-2	TRBJ2-2	CASSMTGEVAGELFF
.	TRBV28	TRBJ2-5	CASSPRHLQETQYF
.	TRBV7-2	TRBJ2-3	CASSLAMLPDTQYF
.	TRBV7-2	TRBJ2-3	CASSSPGADTQYF
.	TRBV20-1	TRBJ2-1	CSARGQLAGGPNNEQFF
.	TRBV20-1	TRBJ1-5	CSARRGTNQPQHF
.	TRBV7-8	TRBJ2-1	CASSLGSSGGYNEQFF
.	TRBV6-5	TRBJ2-1	CASKSSSRREQFF
.	TRBV5-1	TRBJ2-7	CASSLGLAAYEEQYF
.	TRBV5-1	TRBJ2-5	CASSSLFQETQYF
.	TRBV9	TRBJ2-7	CASSVRPGSYEQYF
.	TRBV7-2	TRBJ1-5	CASSLEVRALSNQPQHF
.	TRBV4-3	TRBJ2-4	CASSQQWVAKNIQYF
.	TRBV4-3	TRBJ2-5	CASSQGGVRGETQYF
.	TRBV7-2	TRBJ2-3	CASRNPGGSRDTQYF
.	TRBV28	TRBJ2-2	CATRTGANTGELFF
.	TRBV5-1	TRBJ1-2	CASSLEATLNYGYTF
.	TRBV7-2	TRBJ1-2	CASSLNRGRGGYTF
.	TRBV7-9	TRBJ2-7	CASSLGLAIGEQYF
.	TRBV5-1	TRBJ2-1	CASSLVGVGGASGEQFF
.	TRBV6-2/TRBV6-3	TRBJ2-1	CASTWANEQFF